Following are 24 T cell receptor beta chains from one sample sequenced in a study of T cells in Graves' hyperthyroidism and ophthalmopathy. It was RNA transcripts that yielded the amplified TCR beta CDR3 regions. The HTBI primer set drove a first-round RT-PCR of the TCR CDR3. MiXCR, run by TCRdb on the multiplex PCR reads, gives a single entry per CDR3 protein. The table includes more than 450,000 distinct CDR3 sequences, 15% to 20% detected once. Specimen: blood. These receptor sequences come from a man between 35 and 55 years old with Graves' ophthalmopathy.

This clonotype was seen only a few times. The rearrangement uses TRBV4-2 and TRBJ1-2; D is perhaps TRBD1 (5 bases). The CDR3 totals 12 residues. Trimming took off 0 bases at V and 8 bases at J, with 7 bases between the two ends. Germline CDR1 is LGHNA and CDR2 is YNFKEQ. The CDR3 region has the DNA TGTGCCAGCAGCCAAGACGGGGGAGGCTACACCTTC. It codes for CASSQDGGGYTF.

The chain links TRBV6-1 to TRBJ1-5, with 8 bases aligning to TRBD1. The V segment lost 8 bases and the J segment 2 bases; nucleotides outside the gene matches: 11. The V gene's germline CDR1 is MNHNS and CDR2 SASEGT. The CDR3 length is 16 residues. The chain's CDR3 is CASGRTGFGGNQPQHF. The CDR3, as DNA: TGTGCCAGCGGAAGGACAGGGTTTGGGGGCAATCAGCCCCAGCATTTT.

This clonotype was seen a few times. The chain employs TRBV12-3 or TRBV12-4 and TRBJ1-5, with 10 bases that match TRBD1. This CDR3 region has 14 residues. V lost 5 bases to trimming and J lost 6 bases; unmatched junction nucleotides: 4. CDR3 region: CASSRQGASQPQHF. The DNA of the CDR3 is TGTGCCAGCAGTCGACAGGGGGCGAGTCAGCCCCAGCATTTT.

The table lists this clonotype with many counts. The chain uses TRBV2 and TRBJ2-5, with D tentatively TRBD2 (6 bases). V lost 8 bases and J lost 4, with 11 bases in between. Germline CDR1 and CDR2: SNHLY and FYNNEI. The CDR3 is 12 residues long. The CDR3 sequence is CASGRSRETQYF. For the CDR3, the DNA is TGTGCCAGCGGGAGGAGTAGAGAGACCCAGTACTTC.

CDR3 region: CSDRGHDVPCNEQFF. The CDR3 DNA is TGCAGTGACCGAGGGCATGATGTCCCTTGCAATGAGCAGTTCTTC. This chain uses TRBV20-1 with TRBJ2-1, with TRBD2 as a possible D gene (5 bases). In germline, CDR1 is DFQATT, CDR2 SNEGSKA (reference sequence). With 7 bases removed from V and 6 bases from J, the gap between germline ends came to 22 bases. The CDR3 runs to 15 residues.

This clonotype showed up many times. This chain uses TRBV7-8 with TRBJ1-5; D not certain. This CDR3 contains 15 residues. Germline CDR1 SGHVS, CDR2 FQNEAQ. V lost 1 base and J lost 4, with 11 bases in between. The CDR3 region is CASSLGARDNQPQHF. Here the CDR3 DNA reads TGTGCCAGCAGCTTAGGAGCGCGGGATAATCAGCCCCAGCATTTT.

The chain recombines TRBV24-1 with TRBJ1-2; maybe TRBD1 (5 bases). Looked up from germline, CDR1 is KGHDR and CDR2 is SFDVKD. The CDR3 runs to 15 residues. Trimming removed 3 bases from V and 3 bases from J, with 13 bases in between. The CDR3 coding sequence is TGTGCCACCAGTGATCCCTCTGGGGGTGACTATGGCTACACCTTC. Protein sequence: CATSDPSGGDYGYTF.

This clonotype was picked up a small number of times. The V gene is TRBV10-3, the J gene TRBJ2-7, with TRBD2 matching 7 bases. This CDR3 has 17 amino acids. Germline V gives CDR1 ENHRY, CDR2 SYGVKD. V shed 0 bases and J 5 bases; nucleotides not matched to a gene: 13. This CDR3 is CAISESQWEGRTDEQYF. The CDR3 nucleotides read TGTGCCATCAGTGAGTCCCAATGGGAGGGAAGGACCGACGAGCAGTACTTC.

In its sample, this clonotype was seen once. A junction end diverges from the germline sequence, so it may reflect a read error. This CDR3 is CASSPWAGNTETFF. The CDR3, as DNA: TGTGCCAGCAGCCCCTGGGCAGGGAACACTGAAACTTTCTTT. The rearrangement links TRBV3-1 to TRBJ1-1; tentatively, D is TRBD1 (5 bases). Germline loops: CDR1 LGHDT, CDR2 YNNKEL (reference sequence). The CDR3 spans 14 residues.

This clonotype was seen a few times. The chain joins TRBV15 to TRBJ2-3; 7 positions match TRBD2. Germline trimming cut 3 bases from V and 4 bases from J; bases unmatched to any gene: 10. The germline V gene has CDR1 LNHNV and CDR2 YYDKDF (reference sequence). The CDR3 is made up of 16 amino acids. The CDR3 sequence: CATSRSQRGGSDTQYF. The CDR3 DNA follows: TGTGCCACCAGCAGGTCTCAGCGGGGTGGGTCAGATACGCAGTATTTT.

V gene TRBV2 combines with J gene TRBJ1-5; D ambiguous. The CDR3 is 14 amino acids. CDR1 is SNHLY and CDR2 is FYNNEI in the germline V gene. Trimming took 4 bases from V and 10 from J, leaving 17 bases between them. The CDR3 bases are TGTGCCAGCAGTGCAGAGGGTCTTCGGTTTCCCCAGCATTTT. As protein: CASSAEGLRFPQHF.

This clonotype was counted only a few times. The V and J genes are TRBV5-1 and TRBJ2-6; a possible D gene is TRBD1 (5 bases). The CDR3 has 15 amino acids. Germline V lookup: CDR1 SGHRS, CDR2 YFSETQ. V lost 3 bases and J 4 bases, leaving 11 bases between the germline ends. The CDR3 reads CASSWTDTGANVLTF. The CDR3 DNA reads as TGCGCCAGCAGCTGGACGGACACGGGGGCCAACGTCCTGACTTTC.

This clonotype has a count of ten or more. The rearrangement links TRBV11-3 to TRBJ2-7; TRBD1 agrees at 11 bases. V dropped 0 bases and J dropped 5; count of bases not matched to a gene: 6. Per the germline V gene, CDR1 is SGHNT and CDR2 is YENEEA. The CDR3 contains 16 residues. CDR3 loop: CASSLEGTGGSDEQYF. The CDR3 DNA is TGTGCCAGCAGCTTAGAAGGGACAGGGGGATCGGACGAGCAGTACTTC. Based on the CDR3 plus reference TRBV11-3 and TRBJ2-7, the full variable domain is EAGVVQSPRYKIIEKKQPVAFWCNPISGHNTLYWYLQNLGQGPELLIRYENEEAVDDSQLPKDRFSAERLKGVDSTLKIQPAELGDSAVYLCASSLEGTGGSDEQYFGPGTRLTVT.

This clonotype was counted between two and nine times. This chain links TRBV28 with TRBJ1-1; no firm D call. Trimming cost V 4 bases and J 11 bases, with 11 bases left between them. The CDR3 has 11 amino acids. Germline V CDR1 and CDR2: MDHEN, SYDVKM. CDR3 coding DNA: TGTGCCAGCAGTTGGGCGGCGGAGGCTTTCTTT. It is translated as CASSWAAEAFF.

This clonotype has ten or more counts. The rearrangement joins TRBV6-5 to TRBJ1-1; D is undetermined. With 0 bases removed from V and 0 bases from J, the gap between germline ends came to 14 bases. This CDR3 contains 17 residues. CDR1 is MNHEY, CDR2 SVGAGI, per germline. The CDR3 DNA is TGTGCCAGCAGTTACTCGAAGGTATCCGTCCTGAACACTGAAGCTTTCTTT. This encodes CASSYSKVSVLNTEAFF.

The chain uses TRBV2 and TRBJ2-2; D not certain. CDR1 is SNHLY and CDR2 is FYNNEI in the germline V gene. V was trimmed by 6 bases and J by 2 bases, leaving 13 bases between them. This CDR3 has 15 residues. The CDR3 sequence: CASSPDRFNTGELFF. The CDR3 DNA follows: TGTGCCAGCAGCCCAGACCGATTCAACACCGGGGAGCTGTTTTTT. Combining the CDR3 with reference TRBV2 and TRBJ2-2 gives the whole variable domain EPEVTQTPSHQVTQMGQEVILRCVPISNHLYFYWYRQILGQKVEFLVSFYNNEISEKSEIFDDQFSVERPDGSNFTLKIRSTKLEDSAMYFCASSPDRFNTGELFFGEGSRLTVL.

This clonotype was recorded a few times. The rearrangement links TRBV7-3 to TRBJ2-3; D possibly corresponds to TRBD2 (6 bases). CDR1 and CDR2 (germline): SGHTA, FQGTGA. Trimming took off 2 bases at V and 0 bases at J, with 12 bases between the two ends. The CDR3 is made up of 16 amino acids. The CDR3 nucleotides are TGTGCCAGCAGCTTACGACTAGAGGAAAGCACAGATACGCAGTATTTT. Protein product: CASSLRLEESTDTQYF.

This chain connects TRBV4-3 to TRBJ2-7; 8 positions match TRBD2. The length of the CDR3 is 15 residues. The ends lost 2 bases at V and 6 bases at J; junction bases unmatched: 9. From germline, CDR1 is LGHNA and CDR2 YSLEER. CDR3 region: CASSQNTGGPTEQYF. CDR3 nucleotides: TGCGCCAGCAGCCAAAATACGGGAGGGCCGACCGAGCAGTACTTC.

This sequence joins TRBV2 and TRBJ1-6, with a weak D call TRBD1 (5 bases). CDR1 and CDR2 from the germline V gene are SNHLY and FYNNEI. The V end lost 8 bases, the J end lost 7 bases, and 15 bases lay between the germline ends. The CDR3 length is 14 residues. The CDR3 spells CASGAGTPNSPLHF. In nucleotides, the CDR3 is TGTGCCAGCGGGGCCGGGACGCCCAATTCACCCCTCCACTTT. Full variable domain (missing parts from reference TRBV2 and TRBJ1-6): EPEVTQTPSHQVTQMGQEVILRCVPISNHLYFYWYRQILGQKVEFLVSFYNNEISEKSEIFDDQFSVERPDGSNFTLKIRSTKLEDSAMYFCASGAGTPNSPLHFGNGTRLTVT.

This clonotype was detected a few times. The V call is TRBV19, the J call TRBJ2-2, with 8 bases identical to TRBD1. The length of the CDR3 is 14 residues. V was clipped by 6 bases and J by 2 bases; unmatched bases: 2. Germline CDR1 reads LNHDA; CDR2 reads SQIVND (reference sequence). CDR3 loop: CASRDRVNTGELFF. The CDR3 bases are TGTGCCAGTAGGGACAGGGTAAACACCGGGGAGCTGTTTTTT.

This clonotype was recorded many times. The rearrangement uses TRBV6-1 and TRBJ2-1; 7 bases are a match to TRBD2. The germline CDR1 and CDR2 sequences are MNHNS and SASEGT. The CDR3 is 12 residues long. The junction had 1 base not matched to a gene; V was cut back by 2 bases and J by 9 bases. CDR3 loop: CASSEWGGEQFF. As DNA, the CDR3 is TGTGCCAGCAGTGAATGGGGGGGTGAGCAGTTCTTC.

The V gene is TRBV3-1, the J gene TRBJ2-5; possibly TRBD2 for D (5 bases). Germline V lookup: CDR1 LGHDT, CDR2 YNNKEL (reference sequence). This CDR3 spans 17 amino acids. V was shortened by 0 bases and J by 2 bases, with 16 bases between the two germline ends. CDR3 region: CASSQDNGGPVQETQYF. CDR3 in DNA: TGTGCCAGCAGCCAAGATAATGGCGGGCCAGTACAAGAGACCCAGTACTTC.

Only a few counts were recorded for this clonotype. The chain carries TRBV7-6 and TRBJ2-7, with 7 bases fitting TRBD2. Germline V CDR1 and CDR2: SGHVS, FNYEAQ. With 5 bases clipped from V and 2 bases from J, the junction kept 9 bases outside the gene matches. The length of the CDR3 is 15 residues. In nucleotides, the CDR3 is TGTGCCAGCAGCCCCCTTGCGGGGGTCCCCTACGAGCAGTACTTC. It specifies CASSPLAGVPYEQYF.

The sample holds many counts of this clonotype. The chain employs TRBV18 and TRBJ2-2, with 7 bases fitting TRBD2. The V gene end was trimmed by 3 bases and the J gene end by 4 bases; junction bases not matched to a gene: 8. CDR3 length: 16 amino acids. Germline V lookup: CDR1 KGHSH, CDR2 LQKENI. The CDR3 nucleotides read TGTGCCAGCTCACCGCTGAGCGGGGAGTCCACCGGGGAGCTGTTTTTT. Translating gives CASSPLSGESTGELFF.